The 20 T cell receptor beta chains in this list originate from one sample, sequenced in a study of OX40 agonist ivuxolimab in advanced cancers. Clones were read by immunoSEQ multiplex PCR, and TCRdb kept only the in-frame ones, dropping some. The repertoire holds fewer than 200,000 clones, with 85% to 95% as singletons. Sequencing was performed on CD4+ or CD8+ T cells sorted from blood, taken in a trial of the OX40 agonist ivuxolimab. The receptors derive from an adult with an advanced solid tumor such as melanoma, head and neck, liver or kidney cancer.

The CDR3 here is CASSPRWGGELFF. In DNA, the CDR3 is TGCGCCAGCAGCCCTCGGTGGGGCGGGGAGCTGTTTTTT. The V and J genes are TRBV5-1 and TRBJ2-2; D gene uncertain. V lost 4 bases and J lost 7, with 11 bases in between. The germline CDR1 and CDR2 sequences are SGHRS and YFSETQ. The CDR3 has 13 residues.

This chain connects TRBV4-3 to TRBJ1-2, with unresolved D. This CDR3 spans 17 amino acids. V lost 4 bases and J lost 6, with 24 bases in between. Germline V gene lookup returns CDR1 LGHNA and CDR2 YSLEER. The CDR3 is CASSRAAYDGRADGYTF. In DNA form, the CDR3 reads TGCGCCAGCAGCCGGGCTGCTTACGACGGCCGGGCTGATGGCTACACCTTC.

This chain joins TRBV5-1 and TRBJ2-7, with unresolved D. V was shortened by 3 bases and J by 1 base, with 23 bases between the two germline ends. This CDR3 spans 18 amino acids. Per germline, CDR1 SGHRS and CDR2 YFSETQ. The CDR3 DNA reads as TGCGCCAGCAGCTACCTACCCCTCGGTGGGTCTACGTCCTACGAGCAGTACTTC. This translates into CASSYLPLGGSTSYEQYF.

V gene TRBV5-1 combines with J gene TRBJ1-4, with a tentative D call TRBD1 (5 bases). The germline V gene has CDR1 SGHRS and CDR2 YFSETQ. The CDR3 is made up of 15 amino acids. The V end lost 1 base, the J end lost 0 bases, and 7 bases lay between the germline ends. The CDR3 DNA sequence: TGCGCCAGCAGCTTGTCAGGGACAACTAATGAAAAACTGTTTTTT. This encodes CASSLSGTTNEKLFF.

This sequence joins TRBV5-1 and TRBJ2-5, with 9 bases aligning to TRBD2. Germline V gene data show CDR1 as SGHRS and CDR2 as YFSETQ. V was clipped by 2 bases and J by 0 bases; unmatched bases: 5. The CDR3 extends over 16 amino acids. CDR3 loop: CASSFSGSVYQETQYF. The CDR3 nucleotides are TGCGCCAGCAGCTTTAGCGGGAGTGTTTACCAAGAGACCCAGTACTTC.

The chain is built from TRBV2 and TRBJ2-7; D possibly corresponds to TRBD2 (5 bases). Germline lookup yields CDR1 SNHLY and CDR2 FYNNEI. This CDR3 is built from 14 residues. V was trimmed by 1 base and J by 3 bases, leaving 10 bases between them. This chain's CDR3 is CASSEGPGLYEQYF. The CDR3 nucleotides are TGTGCCAGCAGTGAAGGTCCAGGACTCTACGAGCAGTACTTC.

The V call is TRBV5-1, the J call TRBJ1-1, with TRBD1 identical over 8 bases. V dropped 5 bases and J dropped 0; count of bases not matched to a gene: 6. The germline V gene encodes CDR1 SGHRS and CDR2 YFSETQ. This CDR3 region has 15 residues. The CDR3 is CASRPTGGMNTEAFF. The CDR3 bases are TGCGCCAGCAGGCCCACAGGGGGTATGAACACTGAAGCTTTCTTT.

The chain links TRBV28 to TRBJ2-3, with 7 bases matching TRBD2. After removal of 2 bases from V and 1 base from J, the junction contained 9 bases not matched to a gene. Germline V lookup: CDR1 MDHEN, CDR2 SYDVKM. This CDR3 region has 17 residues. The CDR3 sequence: CASSLTPASGRTDTQYF. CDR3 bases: TGTGCCAGCAGTTTAACCCCAGCTAGCGGTCGCACAGATACGCAGTATTTT.

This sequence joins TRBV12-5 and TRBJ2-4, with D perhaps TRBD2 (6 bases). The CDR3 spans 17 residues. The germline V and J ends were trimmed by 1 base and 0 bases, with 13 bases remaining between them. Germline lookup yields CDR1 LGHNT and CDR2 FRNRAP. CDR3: CASGLDARGLAKNIQYF. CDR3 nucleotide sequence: TGTGCTAGTGGTTTGGACGCCCGGGGACTAGCCAAAAACATTCAGTACTTC.

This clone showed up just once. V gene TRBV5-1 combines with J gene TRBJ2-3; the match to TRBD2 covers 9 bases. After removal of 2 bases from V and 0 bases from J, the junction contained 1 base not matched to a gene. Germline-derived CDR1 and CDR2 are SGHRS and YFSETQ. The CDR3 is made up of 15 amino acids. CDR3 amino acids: CASSFLAGSTDTQYF. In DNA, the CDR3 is TGCGCCAGCAGCTTCCTAGCGGGGAGCACAGATACGCAGTATTTT.

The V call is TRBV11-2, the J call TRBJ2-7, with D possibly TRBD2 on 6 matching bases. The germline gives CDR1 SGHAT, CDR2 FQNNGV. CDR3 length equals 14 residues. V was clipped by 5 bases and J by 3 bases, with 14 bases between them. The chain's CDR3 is CASSLQAGGYEQYF. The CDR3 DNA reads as TGTGCCAGCAGCCTCCAAGCGGGTGGCTACGAGCAGTACTTC.

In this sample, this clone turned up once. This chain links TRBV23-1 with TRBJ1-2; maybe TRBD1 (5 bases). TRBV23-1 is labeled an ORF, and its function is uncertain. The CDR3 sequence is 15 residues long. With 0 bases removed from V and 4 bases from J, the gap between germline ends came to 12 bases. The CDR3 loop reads CASSQSARVIYGYTF. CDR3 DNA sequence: TGCGCCAGCAGTCAATCGGCCAGGGTAATCTATGGCTACACCTTC.

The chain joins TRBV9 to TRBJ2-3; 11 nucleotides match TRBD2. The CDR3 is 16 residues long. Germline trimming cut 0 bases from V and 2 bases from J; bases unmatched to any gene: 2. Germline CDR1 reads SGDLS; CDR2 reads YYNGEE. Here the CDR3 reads CASSVASGGPTDTQYF. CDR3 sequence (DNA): TGTGCCAGCAGCGTAGCTAGCGGGGGGCCCACAGATACGCAGTATTTT.

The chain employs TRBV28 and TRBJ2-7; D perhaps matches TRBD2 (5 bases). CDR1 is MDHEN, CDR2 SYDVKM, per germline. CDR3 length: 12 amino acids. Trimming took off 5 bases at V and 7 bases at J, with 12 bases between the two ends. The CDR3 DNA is TGTGCCAGCAGTCCCCGGAGGTCGGAGCAGTACTTC. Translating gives CASSPRRSEQYF.

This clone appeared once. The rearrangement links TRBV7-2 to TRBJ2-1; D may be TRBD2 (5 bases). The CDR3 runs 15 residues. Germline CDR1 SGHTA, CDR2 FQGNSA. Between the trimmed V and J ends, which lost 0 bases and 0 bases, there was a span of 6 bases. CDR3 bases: TGTGCCAGCAGCTTAGCAGCGGTCTCCTACAATGAGCAGTTCTTC. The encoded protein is CASSLAAVSYNEQFF.

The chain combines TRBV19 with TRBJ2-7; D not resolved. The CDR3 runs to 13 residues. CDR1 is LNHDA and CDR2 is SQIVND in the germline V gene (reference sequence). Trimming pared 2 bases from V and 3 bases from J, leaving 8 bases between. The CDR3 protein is CASSISIVYEQYF. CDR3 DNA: TGTGCCAGTAGTATATCAATCGTCTACGAGCAGTACTTC. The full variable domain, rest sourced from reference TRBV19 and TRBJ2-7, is DGGITQSPKYLFRKEGQNVTLSCEQNLNHDAMYWYRQDPGQGLRLIYYSQIVNDFQKGDIAEGYSVSREKKESFPLTVTSAQKNPTAFYLCASSISIVYEQYFGPGTRLTVT.

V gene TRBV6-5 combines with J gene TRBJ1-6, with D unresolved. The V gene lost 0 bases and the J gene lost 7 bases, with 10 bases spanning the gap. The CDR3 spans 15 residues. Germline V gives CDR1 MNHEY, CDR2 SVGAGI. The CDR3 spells CASSYSGRINSPLHF. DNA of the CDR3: TGTGCCAGCAGTTACTCCGGGCGGATCAATTCACCCCTCCACTTT.

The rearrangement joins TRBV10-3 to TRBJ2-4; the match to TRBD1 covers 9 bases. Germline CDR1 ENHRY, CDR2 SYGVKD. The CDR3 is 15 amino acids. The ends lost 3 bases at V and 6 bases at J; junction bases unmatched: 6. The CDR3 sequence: CAISDLSGQGNIQYF. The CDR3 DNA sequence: TGTGCCATCAGTGACTTATCGGGACAGGGAAACATTCAGTACTTC.

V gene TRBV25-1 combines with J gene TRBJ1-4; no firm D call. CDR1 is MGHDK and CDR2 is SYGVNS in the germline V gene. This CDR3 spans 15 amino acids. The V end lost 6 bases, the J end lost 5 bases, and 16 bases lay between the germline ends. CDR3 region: CASSDPTGGNEKLFF. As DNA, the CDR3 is TGTGCCAGCAGCGACCCAACTGGAGGCAATGAAAAACTGTTTTTT.

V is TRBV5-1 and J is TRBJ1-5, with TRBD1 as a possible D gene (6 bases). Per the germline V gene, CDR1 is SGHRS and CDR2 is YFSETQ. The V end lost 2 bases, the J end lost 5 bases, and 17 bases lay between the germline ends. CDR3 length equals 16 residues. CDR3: CASSFGGGGVDQPQHF. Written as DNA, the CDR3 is TGCGCCAGCAGCTTTGGGGGGGGCGGAGTGGATCAGCCCCAGCATTTT.